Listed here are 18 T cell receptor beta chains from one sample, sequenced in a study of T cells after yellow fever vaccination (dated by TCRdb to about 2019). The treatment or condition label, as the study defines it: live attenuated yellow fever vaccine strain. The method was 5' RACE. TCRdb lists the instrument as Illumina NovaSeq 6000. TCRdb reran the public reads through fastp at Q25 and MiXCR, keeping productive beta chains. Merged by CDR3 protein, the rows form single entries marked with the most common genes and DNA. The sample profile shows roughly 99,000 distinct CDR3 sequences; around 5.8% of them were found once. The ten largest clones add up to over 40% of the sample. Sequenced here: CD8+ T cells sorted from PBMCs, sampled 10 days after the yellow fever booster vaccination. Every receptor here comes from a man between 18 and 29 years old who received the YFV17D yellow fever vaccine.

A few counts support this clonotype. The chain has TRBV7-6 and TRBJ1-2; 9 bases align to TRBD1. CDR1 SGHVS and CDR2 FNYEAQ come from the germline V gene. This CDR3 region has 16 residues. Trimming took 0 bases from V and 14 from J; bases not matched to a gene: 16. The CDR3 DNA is TGTGCCAGCAGCTTAGCCTTGGAGGGACAGGGCCCGAGTTGGACCTTC. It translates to CASSLALEGQGPSWTF.

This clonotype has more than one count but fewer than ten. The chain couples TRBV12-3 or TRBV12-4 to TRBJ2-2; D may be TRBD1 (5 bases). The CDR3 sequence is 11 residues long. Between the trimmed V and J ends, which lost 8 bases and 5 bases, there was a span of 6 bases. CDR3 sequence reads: CASGATGELFF. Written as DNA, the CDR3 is TGTGCCAGCGGGGCAACCGGGGAGCTGTTTTTT.

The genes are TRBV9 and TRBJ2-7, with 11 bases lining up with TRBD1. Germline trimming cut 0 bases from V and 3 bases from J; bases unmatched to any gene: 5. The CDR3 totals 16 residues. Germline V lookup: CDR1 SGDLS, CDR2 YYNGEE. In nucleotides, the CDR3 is TGTGCCAGCAGCGTAGAGGGGGACAGGGGGTTCTACGAGCAGTACTTC. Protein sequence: CASSVEGDRGFYEQYF.

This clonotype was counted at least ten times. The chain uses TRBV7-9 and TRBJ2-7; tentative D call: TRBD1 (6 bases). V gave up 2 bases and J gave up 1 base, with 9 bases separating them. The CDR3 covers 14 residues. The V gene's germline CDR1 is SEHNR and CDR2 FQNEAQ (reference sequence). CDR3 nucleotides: TGTGCCAGCAGCTTATGGGACACATCCTACGAGCAGTACTTC. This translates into CASSLWDTSYEQYF.

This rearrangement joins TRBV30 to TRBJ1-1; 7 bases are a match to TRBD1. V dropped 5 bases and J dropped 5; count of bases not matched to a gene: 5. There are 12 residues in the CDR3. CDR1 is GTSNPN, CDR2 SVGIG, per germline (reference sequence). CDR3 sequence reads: CAWATGFTEAFF. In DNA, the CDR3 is TGTGCCTGGGCGACAGGGTTTACTGAAGCTTTCTTT.

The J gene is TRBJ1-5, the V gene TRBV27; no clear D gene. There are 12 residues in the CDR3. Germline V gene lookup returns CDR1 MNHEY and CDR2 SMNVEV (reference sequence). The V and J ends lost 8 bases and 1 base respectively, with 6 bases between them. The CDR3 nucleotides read TGTGCCAGCGGCTCAAGCAATCAGCCCCAGCATTTT. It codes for CASGSSNQPQHF.

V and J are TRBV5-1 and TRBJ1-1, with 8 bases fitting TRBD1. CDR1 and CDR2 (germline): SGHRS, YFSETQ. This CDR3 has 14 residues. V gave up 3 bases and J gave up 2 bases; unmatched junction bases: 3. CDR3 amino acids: CASSSGGGNTEAFF. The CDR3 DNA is TGCGCCAGCAGCTCAGGGGGCGGTAACACTGAAGCTTTCTTT. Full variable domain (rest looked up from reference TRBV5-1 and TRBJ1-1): KAGVTQTPRYLIKTRGQQVTLSCSPISGHRSVSWYQQTPGQGLQFLFEYFSETQRNKGNFPGRFSGRQFSNSRSEMNVSTLELGDSALYLCASSSGGGNTEAFFGQGTRLTVV.

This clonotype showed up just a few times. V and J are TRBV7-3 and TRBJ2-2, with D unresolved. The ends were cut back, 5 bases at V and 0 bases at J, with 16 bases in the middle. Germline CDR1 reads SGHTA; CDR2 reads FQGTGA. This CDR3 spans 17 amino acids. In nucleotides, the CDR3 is TGTGCCAGCAGCCCCCACAGCACGATTGCGAACACCGGGGAGCTGTTTTTT. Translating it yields CASSPHSTIANTGELFF.

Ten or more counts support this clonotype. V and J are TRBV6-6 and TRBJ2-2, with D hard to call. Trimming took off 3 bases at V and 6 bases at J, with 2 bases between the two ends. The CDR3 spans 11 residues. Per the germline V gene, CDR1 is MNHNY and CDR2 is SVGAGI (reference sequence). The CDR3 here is CASSYPGELFF. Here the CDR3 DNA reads TGTGCCAGCAGTTATCCCGGGGAGCTGTTTTTT.

CDR3 sequence reads: CASSQGTGQEETQYF. The DNA of the CDR3 is TGCGCCAGCAGCCAGGGCACCGGACAGGAAGAGACCCAGTACTTC. This sequence joins TRBV4-3 and TRBJ2-5; 7 bases agree with TRBD1. Germline CDR1 is LGHNA and CDR2 is YSLEER. The ends lost 3 bases at V and 3 bases at J; junction bases unmatched: 7. The CDR3 consists of 15 residues.

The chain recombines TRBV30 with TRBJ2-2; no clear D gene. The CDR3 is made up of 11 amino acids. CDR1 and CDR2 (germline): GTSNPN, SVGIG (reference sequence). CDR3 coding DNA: TGTGCGAGTTGGGACACCGGGGAGCTGTTTTTT. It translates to CASWDTGELFF.

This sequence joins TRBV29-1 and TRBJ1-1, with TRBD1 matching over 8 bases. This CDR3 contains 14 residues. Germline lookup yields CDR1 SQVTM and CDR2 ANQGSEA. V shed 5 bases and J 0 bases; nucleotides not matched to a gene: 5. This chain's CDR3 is CSVRRTGMNTEAFF. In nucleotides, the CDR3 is TGCAGCGTTCGTCGGACAGGGATGAACACTGAAGCTTTCTTT.

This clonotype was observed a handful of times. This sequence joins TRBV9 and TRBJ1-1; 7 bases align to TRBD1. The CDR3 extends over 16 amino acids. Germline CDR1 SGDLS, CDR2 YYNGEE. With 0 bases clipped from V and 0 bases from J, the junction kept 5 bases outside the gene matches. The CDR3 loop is CASSVGFGQVNTEAFF. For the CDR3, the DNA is TGTGCCAGCAGCGTAGGGTTCGGACAGGTGAACACTGAAGCTTTCTTT. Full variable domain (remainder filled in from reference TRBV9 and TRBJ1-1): DSGVTQTPKHLITATGQRVTLRCSPRSGDLSVYWYQQSLDQGLQFLIQYYNGEERAKGNILERFSAQQFPDLHSELNLSSLELGDSALYFCASSVGFGQVNTEAFFGQGTRLTVV.

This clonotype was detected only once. The CDR3 is CASSIASNQPQHF. The CDR3 nucleotides read TGTGCCAGTAGTATTGCTAGCAATCAGCCCCAGCATTTT. The rearrangement links TRBV19 to TRBJ1-5; D is unresolved. This CDR3 is 13 amino acids long. Per the germline V gene, CDR1 is LNHDA and CDR2 is SQIVND (reference sequence). Trimming shortened V by 3 bases and J by 0 bases, and 3 bases separated the two germline ends.

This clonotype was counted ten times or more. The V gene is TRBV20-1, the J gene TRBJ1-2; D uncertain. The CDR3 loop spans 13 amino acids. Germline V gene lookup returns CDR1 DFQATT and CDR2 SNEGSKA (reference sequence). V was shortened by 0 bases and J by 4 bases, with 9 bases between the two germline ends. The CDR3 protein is CSARDYERYGYTF. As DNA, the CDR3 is TGCAGTGCTAGAGATTATGAGCGCTATGGCTACACCTTC.

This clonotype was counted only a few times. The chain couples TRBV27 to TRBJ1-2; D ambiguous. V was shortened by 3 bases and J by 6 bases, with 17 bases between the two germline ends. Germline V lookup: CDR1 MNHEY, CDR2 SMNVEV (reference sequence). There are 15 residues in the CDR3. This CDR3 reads CASSLTGSPVNGYTF. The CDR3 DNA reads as TGTGCCAGCAGTTTGACCGGGTCTCCCGTCAATGGCTACACCTTC.

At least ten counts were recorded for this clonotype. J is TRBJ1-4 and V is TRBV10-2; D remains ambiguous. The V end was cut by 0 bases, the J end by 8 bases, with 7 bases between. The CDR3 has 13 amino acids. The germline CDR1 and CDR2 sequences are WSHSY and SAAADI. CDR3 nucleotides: TGCGCCAGCAGTGAGTCGACGTGGGAAAAACTGTTTTTT. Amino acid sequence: CASSESTWEKLFF.

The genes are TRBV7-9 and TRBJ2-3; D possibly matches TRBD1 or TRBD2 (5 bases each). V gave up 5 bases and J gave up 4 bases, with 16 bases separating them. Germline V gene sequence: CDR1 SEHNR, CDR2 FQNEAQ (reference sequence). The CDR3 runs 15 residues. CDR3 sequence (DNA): TGTGCCAGCAGCCCCATCGAGGGGTCCCCAGATACGCAGTATTTT. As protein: CASSPIEGSPDTQYF.